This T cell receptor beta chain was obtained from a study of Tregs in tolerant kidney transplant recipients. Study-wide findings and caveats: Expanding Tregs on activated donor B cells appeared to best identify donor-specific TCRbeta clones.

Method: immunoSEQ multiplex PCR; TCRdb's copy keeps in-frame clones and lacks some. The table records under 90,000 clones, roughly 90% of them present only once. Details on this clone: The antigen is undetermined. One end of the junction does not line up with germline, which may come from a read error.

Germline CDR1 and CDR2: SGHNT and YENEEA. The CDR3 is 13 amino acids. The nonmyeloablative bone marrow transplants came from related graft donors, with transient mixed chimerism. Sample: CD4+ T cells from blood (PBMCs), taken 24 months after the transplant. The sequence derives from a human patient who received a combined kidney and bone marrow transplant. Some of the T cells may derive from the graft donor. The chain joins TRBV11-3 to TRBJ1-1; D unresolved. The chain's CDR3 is CASSLEPSTEAFF. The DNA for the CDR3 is TGTGCCAGCAGCCTAGAACCCAGCACTGAAGCTTTCTTT.